This TCR beta chain was identified during a study of T cells in Graves' hyperthyroidism and ophthalmopathy. This clonotype was seen repeatedly, ten times or more. The target antigen is unknown. Exclusion followed for patients with uncontrolled infection, other autoimmune disease, pregnancy or lactation. Clinical symptoms, serum thyroxine, TRAb, thyroid ultrasound and orbital computed tomography informed diagnoses. Amplification yielded TCR beta CDR3 regions, with RNA transcripts as the source. Primed by the HTBI set, a first-round RT-PCR was run on the TCR CDR3. In TCRdb, the multiplex PCR reads were re-called with MiXCR into one record per CDR3 protein. This sample has more than 450,000 distinct CDR3 sequences, with 12% to 15% found just once. V lost 2 bases and J lost 6, with 10 bases in between. The CDR3 covers 14 residues. Overall study results and limits: In blood, most of the thyroid clonotypes expanded above 0.001 were also present.

The TCR was taken from a woman between 40 and 55 years old with Graves' hyperthyroidism. Sequenced sample: blood. The chain is built from TRBV12-3 or TRBV12-4 and TRBJ2-2; no reliable D call. CDR3 residues: CASSLTAWAGELFF. The CDR3 DNA reads TGTGCCAGCAGTTTAACAGCCTGGGCCGGGGAGCTGTTTTTT.